This TCR beta chain emerged from a study of cytomegalovirus exposure and HLA in healthy donors. With 60 Vbeta and 13 Jbeta primers, the PCR was carried out. The protocol was immunoSEQ multiplex PCR, while the TCRdb copy is restricted to in-frame clones and leaves out a portion. The sample comprises 110,000 or so clones, about 81% of which are singletons, and approximately 2% rests with the top ten. As regards this clone: Antigen: not known.

Overall study results and limits: What a later analysis showed was that several of the most significant clusters appeared linked to common viral pathogens.

CDR3 size: 11 residues. The V gene lost 0 bases and the J gene lost 7 bases, with 6 bases spanning the gap. Per germline, CDR1 SQVTM and CDR2 ANQGSEA. The chain uses TRBV29-1 and TRBJ1-2, with D maybe TRBD1 (5 bases). The TCR comes from a man between 35 and 55 years old in good health and CMV-seronegative. Sequencing was carried out using PBMCs. The CDR3 coding sequence is TGCAGCGTTGAAGACAGGGTTGGCTACACCTTC. Its translation: CSVEDRVGYTF.